The entry that follows covers one T cell receptor (beta chain) sequence. The antigen is unknown. The study ran its PCR with 60 Vbeta and 13 Jbeta primers. The assay was immunoSEQ multiplex PCR, and TCRdb's table has in-frame clones only and misses some. The sample yields 130,000 or so clones, approximately 8.7% seen once. V lost 4 bases and J 1 base, leaving 10 bases between the germline ends. Looked up from germline, CDR1 is SGHRS and CDR2 is YFSETQ. The CDR3 extends over 14 amino acids. The data originate from a study of cytomegalovirus exposure and HLA in healthy donors. Study-level results: Later work associated fewer than 20,000 TCR beta sequences with HLA alleles at 0.05 false discovery rate. Owing to their indistinguishability, certain V segments, notably TRBV6-2 and TRBV6-3, were excluded.

V gene TRBV5-1 combines with J gene TRBJ2-3; D unclear. Sequenced material: PBMCs. The origin of this receptor is a man aged 40-49 years in good health and CMV-seronegative. As DNA, the CDR3 is TGCGCCAGCAGCCCGGTACGGGGCACAGATACGCAGTATTTT. Protein sequence: CASSPVRGTDTQYF.